Below, 30 T cell receptor beta chains from the same sample are listed, as sequenced in a study of blood T cell repertoires in COVID-19. The protocol was immunoSEQ multiplex PCR, while the TCRdb copy is restricted to in-frame clones and leaves out a portion. Among about 300,000 clones listed, 83% were seen once. Sequences were obtained from peripheral blood. All receptors derive from a woman aged 50 to 65 with acute or convalescent COVID-19.

The CDR3 loop is CASSSGTGTYNEQFF. CDR3 in DNA: TGTGCCAGCAGCTCCGGGACAGGAACTTACAATGAGCAGTTCTTC. The V and J genes are TRBV5-6 and TRBJ2-1; 8 bases are shared with TRBD1. The germline gives CDR1 SGHDT, CDR2 YYEEEE. This CDR3 is built from 15 residues. V shed 3 bases and J 4 bases; nucleotides not matched to a gene: 6.

The J gene is TRBJ1-1, the V gene TRBV5-1, with 8 bases identical to TRBD1. Germline V lookup: CDR1 SGHRS, CDR2 YFSETQ. V lost 4 bases and J lost 4; bases outside the gene matches: 3. CDR3 length: 13 residues. Here the CDR3 reads CASSNQGATEAFF. The CDR3 region has the DNA TGCGCCAGCAGCAATCAGGGGGCCACTGAAGCTTTCTTT.

The chain is built from TRBV7-2 and TRBJ1-3, with 7 nucleotides matching TRBD1. The V segment lost 4 bases and the J segment 0 bases; nucleotides outside the gene matches: 6. CDR3 length: 16 residues. CDR1 and CDR2 from the germline V gene are SGHTA and FQGNSA. The CDR3 sequence is CASSSTGTDSGNTIYF. The CDR3 DNA is TGTGCCAGCAGCTCCACAGGGACAGACTCTGGAAACACCATATATTTT.

For the CDR3, the DNA is TGTGCCATCAGCCCGGGACAGGGAGGGTCGAACTATGGCTACACCTTC. The encoded protein is CAISPGQGGSNYGYTF. The chain couples TRBV10-3 to TRBJ1-2; 9 nucleotides line up with TRBD1. CDR1 is ENHRY, CDR2 SYGVKD, per germline. The CDR3 length is 16 residues. V dropped 6 bases and J dropped 2; count of bases not matched to a gene: 10.

J is TRBJ2-2 and V is TRBV24-1; TRBD1 aligns across 7 bases. CDR1 is KGHDR, CDR2 SFDVKD, per germline. There are 15 residues in the CDR3. V gave up 5 bases and J gave up 2 bases; unmatched junction bases: 4. The CDR3 reads CATSGNRGNTGELFF. CDR3 DNA: TGTGCCACCAGTGGGAACAGGGGAAACACCGGGGAGCTGTTTTTT.

The J gene is TRBJ2-6, the V gene TRBV24-1; D possibly corresponds to TRBD1 (6 bases). CDR1 and CDR2 from the germline V gene are KGHDR and SFDVKD. The CDR3 extends over 15 amino acids. V was shortened by 3 bases and J by 4 bases, with 9 bases between the two germline ends. The CDR3 nucleotides are TGTGCCACCAGTGATGGGACAAGAGGGGCCAACGTCCTGACTTTC. Its protein is CATSDGTRGANVLTF.

The chain has TRBV14 and TRBJ1-4, with D hard to call. CDR1 and CDR2 (germline): SGHDN, FVKESK. The CDR3 is made up of 15 amino acids. Trimming shortened V by 5 bases and J by 0 bases, and 10 bases separated the two germline ends. The DNA of the CDR3 is TGTGCCAGCAGCGTACACAGATCAACTAATGAAAAACTGTTTTTT. Protein product: CASSVHRSTNEKLFF. Full variable domain (remainder filled in from reference TRBV14 and TRBJ1-4): EAGVTQFPSHSVIEKGQTVTLRCDPISGHDNLYWYRRVMGKEIKFLLHFVKESKQDESGMPNNRFLAERTGGTYSTLKVQPAELEDSGVYFCASSVHRSTNEKLFFGSGTQLSVL.

V gene TRBV14 combines with J gene TRBJ1-1; 7 bases agree with TRBD1. The trim removed 0 bases at V and 4 bases at J, leaving 5 bases unmatched. The CDR3 extends over 15 amino acids. Germline V CDR1 and CDR2: SGHDN, FVKESK. The CDR3 nucleotides are TGTGCCAGCAGCCAAGATAACAGGGGTAGCACTGAAGCTTTCTTT. Protein sequence: CASSQDNRGSTEAFF.

The rearrangement links TRBV24-1 to TRBJ2-5; 10 nucleotides line up with TRBD1. The CDR3 loop spans 16 amino acids. J was trimmed by 4 bases and V by 3 bases; bases with no gene match: 7. CDR1 is KGHDR and CDR2 is SFDVKD in the germline V gene. In nucleotides, the CDR3 is TGTGCCACCAGTGATCGGGACAGGGGTGGAGGAGAGACCCAGTACTTC. This encodes CATSDRDRGGGETQYF.

This clone was counted only a few times. Other nucleotide sequences from this sample produce the same CDR3. The chain recombines TRBV15 with TRBJ2-5; D is perhaps TRBD2 (5 bases). The CDR3 covers 13 residues. V was shortened by 3 bases and J by 5 bases, with 10 bases between the two germline ends. Germline V CDR1 and CDR2: LNHNV, YYDKDF (reference sequence). The CDR3 nucleotides are TGTGCCACCAGCAGGGGCCCGGGGGAGACCCAGTACTTC. This gives the protein CATSRGPGETQYF.

This chain connects TRBV30 to TRBJ1-2; TRBD1 matches 8 bases. CDR1 and CDR2 (germline): GTSNPN, SVGIG (reference sequence). Trimming took 0 bases from V and 8 from J; bases not matched to a gene: 5. The CDR3 is 13 amino acids. The DNA of the CDR3 is TGTGCCTGGAGTGTTGGACAGGGCCTCGGCTACACCTTC. Protein product: CAWSVGQGLGYTF.

The V gene is TRBV5-8, the J gene TRBJ1-5; D ambiguous. Germline-derived CDR1 and CDR2 are SGHTS and YDEGEE. This CDR3 spans 14 amino acids. V shed 1 base and J shed 9 bases, with 14 bases lying between them. The CDR3 spells CASSLKIFTWPQHF. As DNA, the CDR3 is TGTGCCAGCAGCTTGAAAATTTTCACTTGGCCCCAGCATTTT.

The chain uses TRBV6-6 and TRBJ1-1, with 9 bases aligning to TRBD1. CDR3 length: 16 amino acids. The germline gives CDR1 MNHNY, CDR2 SVGAGI (reference sequence). Trimming took 0 bases from V and 5 from J; bases not matched to a gene: 7. The CDR3 is CASSYSPGQGGTEAFF. The CDR3 DNA follows: TGTGCCAGCAGTTACTCGCCGGGACAGGGCGGGACTGAAGCTTTCTTT.

The CDR3 loop is CASSQDRPGTGRTFQETQYF. CDR3 sequence (DNA): TGTGCCAGCAGCCAAGATCGCCCCGGGACAGGGAGGACCTTCCAAGAGACCCAGTACTTC. This chain uses TRBV14 with TRBJ2-5; 9 bases agree with TRBD1. The germline V gene encodes CDR1 SGHDN and CDR2 FVKESK. The V segment lost 0 bases and the J segment 1 base; nucleotides outside the gene matches: 15. The CDR3 loop spans 20 amino acids.

J is TRBJ1-2 and V is TRBV2; 7 bases fit TRBD1. CDR1 and CDR2 from the germline V gene are SNHLY and FYNNEI. The ends lost 8 bases at V and 2 bases at J; junction bases unmatched: 2. The CDR3 has 12 residues. CDR3 bases: TGTGCCAGCGGGACAGCAAACTATGGCTACACCTTC. Translating it yields CASGTANYGYTF.

This rearrangement joins TRBV19 to TRBJ1-1, with 9 bases matching TRBD1. This CDR3 is built from 17 residues. V lost 3 bases to trimming and J lost 3 bases; unmatched junction nucleotides: 11. Germline V gives CDR1 LNHDA, CDR2 SQIVND (reference sequence). In DNA form, the CDR3 reads TGTGCCAGTAGTATCGGTATTAAGGACAGGGGTTACACTGAAGCTTTCTTT. Residues: CASSIGIKDRGYTEAFF.

This chain uses TRBV5-4 with TRBJ1-1; 12 bases agree with TRBD1. Germline CDR1 reads SGHNT; CDR2 reads YYREEE (reference sequence). With 4 bases clipped from V and 8 bases from J, the junction kept 3 bases outside the gene matches. The CDR3 extends over 13 amino acids. CDR3 bases: TGTGCCAGCAGCGGGGGGACAGGGGGCGAAGCTTTCTTT. The encoded protein is CASSGGTGGEAFF.

The chain couples TRBV7-2 to TRBJ2-3, with 7 bases identical to TRBD2. CDR1 is SGHTA and CDR2 is FQGNSA in the germline V gene. Trimming removed 5 bases from V and 5 bases from J; junction bases left unmatched: 4. CDR3 size: 13 residues. CDR3 in DNA: TGTGCCAGCAGCCGCGGGGGAGAAGATACGCAGTATTTT. This translates into CASSRGGEDTQYF.

This chain uses TRBV24-1 with TRBJ2-3, with D unresolved. V dropped 5 bases and J dropped 3 bases, with 5 bases sitting between them. Germline lookup yields CDR1 KGHDR and CDR2 SFDVKD. The CDR3 spans 12 residues. The CDR3 region has the DNA TGTGCCACCAGTGGAACAACAGATACGCAGTATTTT. Translation: CATSGTTDTQYF.

J is TRBJ2-7 and V is TRBV15; 8 bases are shared with TRBD2. CDR3 size: 14 residues. V was pared by 1 base and J by 4 bases, with 3 bases of the junction left unmatched. Germline values: CDR1 LNHNV, CDR2 YYDKDF (reference sequence). CDR3 loop: CATSRAGGDYEQYV. DNA of the CDR3: TGTGCCACCAGCAGAGCCGGGGGGGATTACGAGCAGTACGTC.

This sequence joins TRBV6-6 and TRBJ2-3; the D is unclear. Germline V gene data show CDR1 as MNHNY and CDR2 as SVGAGI (reference sequence). V was cut by 4 bases and J by 4 bases, with 3 bases left in between. The length of the CDR3 is 11 residues. The CDR3 DNA reads TGTGCCAGCAGTTCGGCAGATACGCAGTATTTT. Translating gives CASSSADTQYF.

The sample holds a few counts of this clone. In DNA form, the CDR3 reads TGCGCCAGCAGCTTGTTGGCAGGGATCTATGGCTACACCTTC. This gives the protein CASSLLAGIYGYTF. This sequence joins TRBV5-1 and TRBJ1-2, with D possibly TRBD1 on 5 matching bases. The CDR3 covers 14 residues. In germline, CDR1 is SGHRS, CDR2 YFSETQ. V lost 1 base, J lost 4 bases, and 11 bases lay in between.

The chain links TRBV29-1 to TRBJ1-4; D gene ambiguous. Looked up from germline, CDR1 is SQVTM and CDR2 is ANQGSEA. The CDR3 sequence is 14 residues long. With 7 bases removed from V and 0 bases from J, the gap between germline ends came to 12 bases. CDR3 sequence: CSASSGATNEKLFF. CDR3 coding DNA: TGCAGCGCTTCTTCCGGGGCAACTAATGAAAAACTGTTTTTT.

The chain combines TRBV4-1 with TRBJ1-1; the D is unclear. In germline, CDR1 is MGHRA, CDR2 YSYEKL. V was cut by 3 bases and J by 1 base, with 6 bases left in between. The CDR3 contains 13 residues. This CDR3 is CASSHVENTEAFF. The CDR3 nucleotides are TGCGCCAGCAGCCATGTAGAGAACACTGAAGCTTTCTTT.

This clone was counted once. The V and J genes are TRBV24-1 and TRBJ2-1; 10 bases line up with TRBD1. Germline values: CDR1 KGHDR, CDR2 SFDVKD. Germline trimming cut 3 bases from V and 5 bases from J; bases unmatched to any gene: 12. The CDR3 has 18 residues. CDR3 bases: TGTGCCACCAGTGATATTCTAACCGGGACAGGGGCTCACAATGAGCAGTTCTTC. Translating it yields CATSDILTGTGAHNEQFF.

This chain joins TRBV2 and TRBJ1-1; D remains ambiguous. The V and J ends lost 4 bases and 5 bases respectively, with 14 bases between them. The CDR3 covers 14 residues. Germline CDR1 and CDR2: SNHLY and FYNNEI. This chain's CDR3 is CASSAPGRGTEAFF. For the CDR3, the DNA is TGTGCCAGCAGTGCTCCCGGGCGGGGAACTGAAGCTTTCTTT. The complete variable domain, with remaining parts taken from reference TRBV2 and TRBJ1-1, reads EPEVTQTPSHQVTQMGQEVILRCVPISNHLYFYWYRQILGQKVEFLVSFYNNEISEKSEIFDDQFSVERPDGSNFTLKIRSTKLEDSAMYFCASSAPGRGTEAFFGQGTRLTVV.

The chain carries TRBV7-2 and TRBJ2-7; 11 bases match TRBD2. Germline V gives CDR1 SGHTA, CDR2 FQGNSA. CDR3 length equals 14 residues. The V gene end was trimmed by 4 bases and the J gene end by 6 bases; junction bases not matched to a gene: 5. CDR3 DNA: TGTGCCAGCAGCTCTCAGACTAGCGGGGTCGAGCAGTACGTC. It is translated as CASSSQTSGVEQYV.

The chain combines TRBV25-1 with TRBJ2-7; 7 bases line up with TRBD2. Germline V lookup: CDR1 MGHDK, CDR2 SYGVNS. The CDR3 extends over 14 amino acids. V lost 5 bases to trimming and J lost 2 bases; unmatched junction nucleotides: 6. CDR3 protein: CASSPAGFTYEQYF. Here the CDR3 DNA reads TGTGCCAGCAGTCCAGCGGGATTTACCTACGAGCAGTACTTC.

The CDR3 sequence is CASSADGLAGGLGEQFF. The CDR3 nucleotides are TGCGCCAGCAGCGCAGATGGACTAGCGGGGGGACTGGGTGAGCAGTTCTTC. This chain joins TRBV4-1 and TRBJ2-1; 14 bases match TRBD2. The CDR3 covers 17 residues. V shed 5 bases and J 9 bases; nucleotides not matched to a gene: 12. Germline CDR1 reads MGHRA; CDR2 reads YSYEKL.

The rearrangement links TRBV30 to TRBJ2-7; TRBD1 is a possible D gene (6 bases). The CDR3 has 13 amino acids. The V and J ends lost 3 bases and 3 bases respectively, with 12 bases between them. The germline V gene encodes CDR1 GTSNPN and CDR2 SVGIG (reference sequence). The CDR3 bases are TGTGCCTGGAGCACAGGGAGTATCTACGAGCAGTACTTC. Amino acid sequence: CAWSTGSIYEQYF. Full variable domain (outside the CDR3, taken from reference TRBV30 and TRBJ2-7): SQTIHQWPATLVQPVGSPLSLECTVEGTSNPNLYWYRQAAGRGLQLLFYSVGIGQISSEVPQNLSASRPQDRQFILSSKKLLLSDSGFYLCAWSTGSIYEQYFGPGTRLTVT.